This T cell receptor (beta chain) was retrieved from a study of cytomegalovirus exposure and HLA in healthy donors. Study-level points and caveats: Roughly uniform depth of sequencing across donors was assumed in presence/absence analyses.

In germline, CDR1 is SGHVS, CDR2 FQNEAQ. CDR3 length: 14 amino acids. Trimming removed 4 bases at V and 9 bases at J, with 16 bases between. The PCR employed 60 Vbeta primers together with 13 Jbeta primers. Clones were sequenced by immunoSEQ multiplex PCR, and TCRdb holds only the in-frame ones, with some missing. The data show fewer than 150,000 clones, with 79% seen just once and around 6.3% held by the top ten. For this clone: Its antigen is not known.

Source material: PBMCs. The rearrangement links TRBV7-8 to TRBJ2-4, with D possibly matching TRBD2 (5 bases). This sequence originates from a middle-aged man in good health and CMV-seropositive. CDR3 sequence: CASSSQAEGSIQYF. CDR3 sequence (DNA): TGTGCCAGCAGCTCCCAAGCGGAAGGGAGCATTCAGTACTTC.